The following is a TCR beta chain sequence with its context. The V end lost 1 base, the J end lost 3 bases, and 17 bases lay between the germline ends. CDR1 and CDR2 from the germline V gene are SGDLS and YYNGEE. CDR3 length: 16 amino acids. The data are from a study of shared T cell receptors in the human thymus. This table comes from immunoSEQ multiplex PCR, and its TCRdb copy is limited to in-frame clones, with some not included. The sample consists of some 720,000 clones, around 87% of them appearing once. This sample was shared with a second study, whose subject was human thymus T cells. As that report states: Resections removed during corrective heart surgery provided the thymus tissue used.

This chain links TRBV9 with TRBJ2-7; unclear D gene. The clonotype comes from a boy under three years old with a congenital heart defect. Sequencing was done on a sample of thymocytes. The CDR3 is CASSVNPFGGSYEQYF. Here the CDR3 DNA reads TGTGCCAGCAGCGTAAACCCATTCGGCGGCAGCTACGAGCAGTACTTC.